The entry that follows covers one T cell receptor beta chain sequence. Which antigen it targets is not known. No qualities accompany the bases; no much larger clone lies one base away. This record belongs to a study of identifying expanded T cells in peripheral blood (dated by TCRdb to about 2019). In terms of the full investigation: Separate aliquots of the same genomic DNA pool were sequenced to produce technical replicates, and four replicates were compared in pairs. The paper as a whole reports these results and caveats: Across all healthy donors, variance in clone template counts between roughly 2-week samples was found to increase significantly with total template count. Across all healthy-donor time intervals, the beta-binomial model significantly lowered both the number of clones called differentially abundant and the false-positive rate. The binomial model flagged around 1.1 differentially abundant clones between technical replicates, compared with about 17 over approximately 2 weeks and about 20 over around four weeks. The authors expected biological variance in healthy repertoires might increase further over much longer intervals such as months to years.

TCRbeta CDR3 regions were profiled with the immunoSEQ Assay using bias-controlled multiplex PCR amplification of genomic DNA. Per the original workflow: The absolute abundance of each unique TCRbeta CDR3 region was quantified after sequences were collapsed and filtered. Differential abundance was tested with a binomial (Fisher-equivalent) model and with a beta-binomial model adding time-dependent variance fitted from healthy donors. Clones with fewer than 5 combined templates were removed, and differential abundance was called for clones with a Benjamini-Hochberg FDR below 0.01. Using the form v = (b*log(k)+a)^2, the beta-binomial variance was modeled as a function of the total template count across the two samples. TCRdb limited this immuneACCESS table to in-frame rearrangements with V and J called. A share of clones is missing; checked studies link under half to unresolved V genes, and the rest is unexplained. V and J calls and clone size are those listed in that table; D and trimming were worked out from the DNA. The sample includes more than 50,000 clones, with over 75% observed a single time. Clones ranked in the top ten supply 15% to 20% of the sample.

No immune events, such as infections, were documented for the healthy donors during the collection period. Time-dependent variance in a beta-binomial model of T-cell clone differential abundance was calibrated using healthy-donor blood repertoires as a training cohort. The training cohort included some ten healthy donors, of whom 3 were female and 7 were male. On average the donors were around 45 years old, and their ages spanned about 29 to 65 years. Whole blood, obtained from a commercial supplier, was collected from each healthy donor at three time points spaced roughly 2 weeks apart. For immunosequencing, genomic DNA was extracted from whole blood that had not been sorted. This sequence was found in a person aged 18 to 70 in good health. Input material: blood.

The DNA sequence is TGTGCCAGCAGACCCTCCGACAGGGGGGGTGGAAAACTGTTTTTT. This is translated as CASRPSDRGGGKLFF. The sequence links TRBV6-6 to TRBJ1-4; 9 bases in the junction line up with TRBD1. After removal of 6 bases from V and 10 bases from J, the junction retains 12 bases not matched to a gene. From a lookup of the germline V gene (reference sequence), CDR1 and CDR2 are MNHNY and SVGAGI. The CDR3 holds 15 amino acids from the cysteine to the phenylalanine. Only CDR3 DNA is held: 45 bases, read in frame from base 1.